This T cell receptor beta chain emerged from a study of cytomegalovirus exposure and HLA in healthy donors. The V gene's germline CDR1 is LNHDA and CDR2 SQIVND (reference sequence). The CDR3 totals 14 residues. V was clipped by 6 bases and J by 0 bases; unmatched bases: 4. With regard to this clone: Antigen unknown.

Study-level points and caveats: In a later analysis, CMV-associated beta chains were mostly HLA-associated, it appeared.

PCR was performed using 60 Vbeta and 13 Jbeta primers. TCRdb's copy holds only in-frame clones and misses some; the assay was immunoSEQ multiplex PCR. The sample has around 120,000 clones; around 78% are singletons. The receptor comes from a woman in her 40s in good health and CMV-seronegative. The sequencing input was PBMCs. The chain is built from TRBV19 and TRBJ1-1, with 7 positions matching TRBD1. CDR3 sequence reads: CASRPGQMNTEAFF. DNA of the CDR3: TGTGCCAGTAGGCCGGGACAGATGAACACTGAAGCTTTCTTT. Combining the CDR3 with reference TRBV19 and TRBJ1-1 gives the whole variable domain DGGITQSPKYLFRKEGQNVTLSCEQNLNHDAMYWYRQDPGQGLRLIYYSQIVNDFQKGDIAEGYSVSREKKESFPLTVTSAQKNPTAFYLCASRPGQMNTEAFFGQGTRLTVV.